The 10 T cell receptor beta chains below were found in one sample sequenced in a study of cytomegalovirus exposure and HLA in healthy donors. The data were produced by immunoSEQ multiplex PCR, yet TCRdb's version contains in-frame clones alone and is incomplete. In the table there are roughly 120,000 clones, around 87% of which are singletons. Sequencing used PBMCs. These receptors came from a woman aged 25 to 45 in good health and CMV-seropositive.

The chain joins TRBV18 to TRBJ2-5; D unresolved. The ends were cut back, 2 bases at V and 5 bases at J, with 9 bases in the middle. Germline CDR1 KGHSH, CDR2 LQKENI. The CDR3 extends over 13 amino acids. The CDR3 protein is CASSPSSKETQYF. The CDR3 DNA is TGTGCCAGCTCACCATCTAGTAAGGAGACCCAGTACTTC.

The rearrangement links TRBV2 to TRBJ2-7, with TRBD2 identical over 10 bases. Germline CDR1 SNHLY, CDR2 FYNNEI. V was clipped by 6 bases and J by 2 bases; unmatched bases: 4. This CDR3 has 14 residues. The CDR3, as DNA: TGTGCCAGCAGCGATCTAGCGGGAGCCTACGAGCAGTACTTC. It translates to CASSDLAGAYEQYF.

The V gene is TRBV2, the J gene TRBJ1-5; 9 bases are a match to TRBD1. V was clipped by 4 bases and J by 6 bases; unmatched bases: 4. This CDR3 contains 14 residues. CDR1 SNHLY and CDR2 FYNNEI come from the germline V gene. This chain's CDR3 is CASSGGQGGQPQHF. Written as DNA, the CDR3 is TGTGCCAGCAGTGGGGGACAGGGAGGTCAGCCCCAGCATTTT.

The genes are TRBV2 and TRBJ2-3, with 8 bases aligning to TRBD2. CDR1 SNHLY and CDR2 FYNNEI come from the germline V gene. CDR3 size: 18 residues. Trimming cost V 1 base and J 0 bases; bases outside gene matches: 9. The CDR3 region is CASSEEAGETYSTDTQYF. Here the CDR3 DNA reads TGTGCCAGCAGTGAAGAAGCGGGGGAGACATATAGCACAGATACGCAGTATTTT.

The chain links TRBV5-1 to TRBJ1-2; 11 nucleotides align to TRBD1. The CDR3 consists of 16 residues. The germline V gene encodes CDR1 SGHRS and CDR2 YFSETQ. Trimming cost V 4 bases and J 4 bases; bases outside gene matches: 9. CDR3 nucleotides: TGCGCCAGCAGCCCCACCGGGACAGGGGGAGGCTATGGCTACACCTTC. Translation: CASSPTGTGGGYGYTF.

V is TRBV19 and J is TRBJ2-4; 12 bases fit TRBD2. The CDR3 extends over 17 amino acids. The V and J ends lost 3 bases and 0 bases, in that order; junction bases with no gene match: 3. Germline lookup yields CDR1 LNHDA and CDR2 SQIVND (reference sequence). CDR3 loop: CASSILAGGRAKNIQYF. The CDR3 DNA reads TGTGCCAGTAGTATTCTAGCGGGAGGGCGAGCCAAAAACATTCAGTACTTC.

The rearrangement uses TRBV30 and TRBJ1-1; D perhaps matches TRBD1 (5 bases). The V and J ends lost 4 bases and 3 bases respectively, with 12 bases between them. CDR3 length: 13 amino acids. CDR1 and CDR2 from the germline V gene are GTSNPN and SVGIG (reference sequence). The CDR3 loop is CAWMSPGDTEAFF. The CDR3 DNA sequence: TGTGCCTGGATGAGCCCGGGGGACACTGAAGCTTTCTTT.

This chain connects TRBV4-2 to TRBJ1-3; D gene uncertain. V lost 2 bases to trimming and J lost 2 bases, with 13 bases between them. Germline V gene data show CDR1 as LGHNA and CDR2 as YNFKEQ. This CDR3 is 16 amino acids long. The CDR3, as DNA: TGTGCCAGCAGCCAACCCCCTTCCCGCGCTGGAAACACCATATATTTT. Amino acid sequence: CASSQPPSRAGNTIYF.

The chain combines TRBV9 with TRBJ2-2; 9 bases align to TRBD2. Germline V CDR1 and CDR2: SGDLS, YYNGEE. With 4 bases clipped from V and 1 base from J, the junction kept 11 bases outside the gene matches. The CDR3 totals 18 residues. In DNA, the CDR3 is TGTGCCAGCAGCCCCCGATGGGCGGGAGGGCTGAACACCGGGGAGCTGTTTTTT. Translating gives CASSPRWAGGLNTGELFF.

This chain joins TRBV7-9 and TRBJ2-3; the match to TRBD1 covers 9 bases. The CDR3 extends over 15 amino acids. V shed 5 bases and J 5 bases; nucleotides not matched to a gene: 8. The V gene's germline CDR1 is SEHNR and CDR2 FQNEAQ (reference sequence). The CDR3 sequence: CASSVGDRAGDTQYF. The CDR3, as DNA: TGTGCCAGCAGCGTAGGGGACAGGGCCGGAGATACGCAGTATTTT.